The next 15 T cell receptor beta chains were all read from a single sample in a study of shared clonotypes between healthy human individuals (TCRdb year 2020). The method behind the library was the immunoSEQ multiplex PCR assay. TCRdb limited this immuneACCESS table to in-frame rearrangements with V and J called. A share of clones is missing; checked studies link under half to unresolved V genes, and the rest is unexplained. In all, the sample holds a few million clones, and approximately 93% of those were seen once. The top ten clones comprise roughly 0.36% of the sample. Material: naive CD4+ T cells from PBMCs. The sample's cell subset or site, from its label and the paper: CD45RA+ positively selected. These TCRs come from a man between 18 and 35 years old in good health. Some clones in this sample may be carry-over from other donors' samples.

This clone was detected only once. The V call is TRBV7-8, the J call TRBJ2-1, with TRBD1 as a possible D gene (6 bases). Germline CDR1 is SGHVS and CDR2 is FQNEAQ. V was cut by 5 bases and J by 3 bases, with 20 bases left in between. This CDR3 region has 17 residues. Here the CDR3 reads CASSPDSGQGLYNEQFF. The CDR3 DNA sequence: TGTGCCAGCAGCCCAGACTCGGGGCAGGGGCTCTACAATGAGCAGTTCTTC. The full variable domain, its missing parts supplied by reference TRBV7-8 and TRBJ2-1, is GAGVSQSPRYKVAKRGQDVALRCDPISGHVSLFWYQQALGQGPEFLTYFQNEAQLDKSGLPSDRFFAERPEGSVSTLKIQRTQQEDSAVYLCASSPDSGQGLYNEQFFGPGTRLTVL.

This chain uses TRBV18 with TRBJ1-1; 7 bases are a match to TRBD1. With V trimmed by 5 bases and J by 5 bases, 8 bases remained unmatched. The germline CDR1 and CDR2 sequences are KGHSH and LQKENI. CDR3 length equals 14 residues. CDR3 loop: CASSTGQVGTEAFF. CDR3 sequence (DNA): TGTGCCAGCTCAACCGGACAGGTGGGGACTGAAGCTTTCTTT.

The rearrangement links TRBV28 to TRBJ1-2; TRBD1 is a possible D gene (5 bases). The germline gives CDR1 MDHEN, CDR2 SYDVKM. The length of the CDR3 is 13 residues. V lost 3 bases and J lost 10, with 15 bases in between. This CDR3 reads CASSLGSGGDYTF. CDR3 bases: TGTGCCAGCAGTTTGGGGTCCGGGGGGGACTACACCTTC.

As regards this clone: This CDR3 is also generated by other DNA sequences in the sample. The rearrangement uses TRBV2 and TRBJ1-1; D uncertain. Trimming stripped 3 bases from V and 1 base from J, with 6 bases between. In germline, CDR1 is SNHLY, CDR2 FYNNEI. This CDR3 has 13 amino acids. CDR3 sequence: CASSDRANTEAFF. For the CDR3, the DNA is TGTGCCAGCAGTGATCGGGCGAACACTGAAGCTTTCTTT.

Remarks on this clone: The identical CDR3 is also encoded by other nucleotide sequences in the sample. CDR3 region: CASSYEQYF. For the CDR3, the DNA is TGTGCCAGCTCCTACGAGCAGTACTTC. J is TRBJ2-7 and V is TRBV27; D unresolved. Germline loops: CDR1 MNHEY, CDR2 SMNVEV (reference sequence). With 8 bases removed from V and 1 base from J, the gap between germline ends came to 0 bases. CDR3 length equals 9 residues.

The chain employs TRBV13 and TRBJ1-2; 7 nucleotides agree with TRBD1. The V segment lost 3 bases and the J segment 7 bases; nucleotides outside the gene matches: 5. The CDR3 length is 13 residues. The germline CDR1 and CDR2 sequences are PRHDT and FYEKMQ (reference sequence). For the CDR3, the DNA is TGTGCCAGCAGCTTTATAGGACAGGTTGGCTACACCTTC. The encoded protein is CASSFIGQVGYTF.

In its sample, this clone was seen once. The rearrangement links TRBV9 to TRBJ2-3; D is possibly TRBD1 or TRBD2 (6 bases each). V gave up 4 bases and J gave up 4 bases, with 10 bases separating them. This CDR3 has 13 amino acids. Germline-derived CDR1 and CDR2 are SGDLS and YYNGEE. Written as DNA, the CDR3 is TGTGCCAGCAGCCCGGGGGCGCCAGATACGCAGTATTTT. Translated: CASSPGAPDTQYF.

The gene calls are TRBV5-4 and TRBJ2-1; D call uncertain. The V and J ends lost 0 bases and 4 bases respectively, with 8 bases between them. The CDR3 runs 14 residues. Germline CDR1 is SGHNT and CDR2 is YYREEE (reference sequence). The CDR3 is CASSLAERYNEQFF. The CDR3 DNA follows: TGTGCCAGCAGCTTGGCCGAGAGGTACAATGAGCAGTTCTTC.

Concerning this clone: Distinct nucleotide sequences in the sample also encode this CDR3. This sequence joins TRBV7-9 and TRBJ1-2; D not resolved. This CDR3 region has 13 residues. Trimming pared 0 bases from V and 6 bases from J, leaving 8 bases between. Germline-derived CDR1 and CDR2 are SEHNR and FQNEAQ (reference sequence). The CDR3 protein is CASSLADRDGYTF. The CDR3 DNA sequence: TGTGCCAGCAGCTTAGCGGATCGGGATGGCTACACCTTC.

Of note for this clone: Other DNA sequences in the sample encode the same CDR3. The chain links TRBV18 to TRBJ2-2; D gene unclear. Trimming took off 0 bases at V and 5 bases at J, with 10 bases between the two ends. CDR3 length: 15 residues. The germline V gene encodes CDR1 KGHSH and CDR2 LQKENI. CDR3 protein: CASSPPGVGTGELFF. CDR3 DNA: TGTGCCAGCTCACCACCGGGCGTGGGTACCGGGGAGCTGTTTTTT.

In DNA, the CDR3 is TGCGCCAGCAGTGTTTCGCCAGGGCAGAACTATGGCTACACCTTC. Residues: CASSVSPGQNYGYTF. This chain uses TRBV5-1 with TRBJ1-2, with a weak D call TRBD1 (5 bases). This CDR3 contains 15 residues. Germline lookup yields CDR1 SGHRS and CDR2 YFSETQ. The ends were cut back, 5 bases at V and 2 bases at J, with 16 bases in the middle.

The chain joins TRBV7-2 to TRBJ1-4; D ambiguous. The CDR3 is made up of 15 amino acids. Germline values: CDR1 SGHTA, CDR2 FQGNSA. Trimming took off 5 bases at V and 6 bases at J, with 16 bases between the two ends. CDR3 in amino acids: CASSLSPHGYEKLFF. The CDR3 region has the DNA TGTGCCAGCAGCCTCAGTCCGCACGGATATGAAAAACTGTTTTTT.

This chain uses TRBV5-6 with TRBJ1-1; TRBD1 is a possible D gene (5 bases). This CDR3 has 15 amino acids. V dropped 4 bases and J dropped 3 bases, with 16 bases sitting between them. Germline loops: CDR1 SGHDT, CDR2 YYEEEE. CDR3 loop: CASSRRKRGDTEAFF. DNA of the CDR3: TGTGCCAGCAGCCGTAGGAAAAGGGGTGACACTGAAGCTTTCTTT.

This clone appeared a single time. The chain links TRBV2 to TRBJ2-1; D possibly corresponds to TRBD1 (7 bases). Trimming took off 8 bases at V and 0 bases at J, with 20 bases between the two ends. The CDR3 is made up of 17 amino acids. Germline V lookup: CDR1 SNHLY, CDR2 FYNNEI. The chain's CDR3 is CASPRRGQWGSYNEQFF. CDR3 coding DNA: TGTGCCAGCCCCCGGAGGGGACAGTGGGGCTCCTACAATGAGCAGTTCTTC.

The chain uses TRBV6-1 and TRBJ1-4; D is uncertain. Germline CDR1 MNHNS, CDR2 SASEGT. The CDR3 spans 10 residues. Trimming took 8 bases from V and 8 from J, leaving 6 bases between them. CDR3 sequence reads: CASRREKLFF. In nucleotides, the CDR3 is TGTGCCAGCCGCAGAGAAAAACTGTTTTTT.